These 32 T cell receptor beta chains came from one sample sequenced in a study of shared clonotypes between healthy human individuals. Sequencing was performed with immunoSEQ multiplex PCR; in TCRdb, only in-frame clones are kept and a portion is missing. The sample has about 480,000 clones; about four fifths are singletons. Material: PBMCs. These receptors originate from a woman between 40 and 50 years old in good health. Some clones in this sample may be carry-over from other donors' samples.

Many counts were recorded for this clone. This rearrangement joins TRBV2 to TRBJ2-5; D possibly uses TRBD1 or TRBD2 (5 bases each). V lost 4 bases to trimming and J lost 4 bases, with 10 bases between them. This CDR3 has 13 amino acids. Germline V CDR1 and CDR2: SNHLY, FYNNEI. In DNA, the CDR3 is TGTGCCAGCAGTGTGTTGGGACGAGAGACCCAGTACTTC. Protein: CASSVLGRETQYF.

This chain uses TRBV5-1 with TRBJ2-5; D may be TRBD2 (6 bases). V was trimmed by 2 bases and J by 0 bases, leaving 8 bases between them. Germline CDR1 and CDR2: SGHRS and YFSETQ. The CDR3 consists of 14 residues. The CDR3 protein is CASSFGGYQETQYF. The CDR3 coding sequence is TGCGCCAGCAGCTTTGGGGGGTACCAAGAGACCCAGTACTTC.

The chain recombines TRBV19 with TRBJ1-1; 7 nucleotides line up with TRBD1. The CDR3 is 16 amino acids. Per germline, CDR1 LNHDA and CDR2 SQIVND (reference sequence). V was pared by 6 bases and J by 1 base, with 11 bases of the junction left unmatched. CDR3 residues: CASRKGFGTANTEAFF. CDR3 sequence (DNA): TGTGCCAGTAGAAAAGGATTCGGGACAGCGAACACTGAAGCTTTCTTT.

V is TRBV15 and J is TRBJ2-5; TRBD1 or TRBD2 may be the D gene (6 bases each). Trimming took 6 bases from V and 2 from J, leaving 13 bases between them. CDR3 length: 14 amino acids. Germline CDR1 LNHNV, CDR2 YYDKDF (reference sequence). The CDR3 protein is CATRRGELQETQYF. The CDR3 DNA follows: TGTGCCACCAGAAGGGGGGAGCTTCAAGAGACCCAGTACTTC. The full variable domain, rest sourced from reference TRBV15 and TRBJ2-5, is DAMVIQNPRYQVTQFGKPVTLSCSQTLNHNVMYWYQQKSSQAPKLLFHYYDKDFNNEADTPDNFQSRRPNTSFCFLDIRSPGLGDTAMYLCATRRGELQETQYFGPGTRLLVL.

This clone appeared a single time. This chain uses TRBV18 with TRBJ2-1; D may be TRBD1 (7 bases). Germline loops: CDR1 KGHSH, CDR2 LQKENI. The V gene lost 0 bases and the J gene lost 7 bases, with 13 bases spanning the gap. The CDR3 runs 15 residues. CDR3 bases: TGTGCCAGCTCACCACCGACAGGGAGGTGGAATGAGCAGTTCTTC. This translates into CASSPPTGRWNEQFF.

The rearrangement links TRBV1 to TRBJ2-7; TRBD1 is the table's D call and was not checked against the DNA. TRBV1 is termed a pseudogene. This CDR3 comprises 17 residues. The DNA for the CDR3 is TGCACCAGCAGCCCCTCCAACCCGGGACAGGGGGGGTACGAGCAGTACTTC. Translated, it gives CTSSPSNPGQGGYEQYF.

V gene TRBV7-2 combines with J gene TRBJ2-7; 9 positions match TRBD2. V shed 5 bases, J shed 2 bases, and the junction held 4 bases outside the gene matches. The CDR3 contains 14 residues. Germline values: CDR1 SGHTA, CDR2 FQGNSA. The CDR3 nucleotides read TGTGCCAGCAGCGGGGAGCGGGGGGCCTACGAGCAGTACTTC. Protein: CASSGERGAYEQYF.

CDR3: CASSLLWGQDTQYF. In DNA form, the CDR3 reads TGTGCCAGCAGTCTCCTATGGGGACAAGATACGCAGTATTTT. V is TRBV28 and J is TRBJ2-3; D perhaps matches TRBD1 (6 bases). This CDR3 region has 14 residues. Trimming removed 5 bases at V and 5 bases at J, with 14 bases between. Germline lookup yields CDR1 MDHEN and CDR2 SYDVKM. The full variable domain, rest sourced from reference TRBV28 and TRBJ2-3, is DVKVTQSSRYLVKRTGEKVFLECVQDMDHENMFWYRQDPGLGLRLIYFSYDVKMKEKGDIPEGYSVSREKKERFSLILESASTNQTSMYLCASSLLWGQDTQYFGPGTRLTVL.

The J gene is TRBJ1-4, the V gene TRBV5-1, with D tentatively TRBD1 (6 bases). Germline CDR1 reads SGHRS; CDR2 reads YFSETQ. Deletions cut 0 bases from V and 11 bases from J, with 23 bases between. This CDR3 has 17 amino acids. CDR3 amino acids: CASSLGQVSSSMPKLFF. CDR3 DNA: TGCGCCAGCAGCTTGGGACAGGTTTCGTCCTCTATGCCGAAACTGTTTTTT.

V usage is TRBV4-3 and J usage is TRBJ2-3; D assignment may be TRBD1 or TRBD2 (5 bases each). CDR3 length equals 15 residues. In germline, CDR1 is LGHNA, CDR2 YSLEER. Trimming shortened V by 1 base and J by 7 bases, and 15 bases separated the two germline ends. The CDR3 nucleotides are TGCGCCAGCAGCCAAGGGGACCTTCCCACGAATACGCAGTATTTT. Protein: CASSQGDLPTNTQYF.

V is TRBV19 and J is TRBJ2-5; the match to TRBD1 covers 7 bases. V lost 4 bases and J lost 5; bases outside the gene matches: 4. CDR3 length: 13 residues. Germline V CDR1 and CDR2: LNHDA, SQIVND (reference sequence). The CDR3 sequence is CASSTTGFETQYF. The CDR3 region has the DNA TGTGCCAGTAGTACGACAGGGTTCGAGACCCAGTACTTC.

The chain couples TRBV11-2 to TRBJ2-7, with D possibly matching TRBD1 (5 bases). Between the trimmed V and J ends, which lost 5 bases and 6 bases, there was a span of 20 bases. Germline V gene sequence: CDR1 SGHAT, CDR2 FQNNGV. This CDR3 region has 15 residues. The CDR3 loop is CASSLSLGQASEQYF. CDR3 sequence (DNA): TGTGCCAGCAGCCTGTCCCTGGGGCAGGCTAGCGAGCAGTACTTC.

J is TRBJ1-3 and V is TRBV10-3; unclear D gene. From germline, CDR1 is ENHRY and CDR2 SYGVKD. This CDR3 spans 15 amino acids. Trimming took 8 bases from V and 6 from J, leaving 20 bases between them. The CDR3 DNA reads TGTGCCATCGCGGCCCCCGGCGGGGAGCTAAACACCATATATTTT. Translating it yields CAIAAPGGELNTIYF.

V is TRBV27 and J is TRBJ2-1; D remains ambiguous. The CDR3 has 15 amino acids. From germline, CDR1 is MNHEY and CDR2 SMNVEV (reference sequence). Trimming removed 6 bases at V and 0 bases at J, with 12 bases between. In nucleotides, the CDR3 is TGTGCCAGCAGCCCCCTCCGCTTCTCCTACAATGAGCAGTTCTTC. Its protein product is CASSPLRFSYNEQFF.

The chain carries TRBV11-3 and TRBJ2-7, with no clear D. Looked up from germline, CDR1 is SGHNT and CDR2 is YENEEA. Trimming cost V 5 bases and J 3 bases, with 14 bases left between them. The length of the CDR3 is 14 residues. The CDR3 sequence is CASSPWRRGYEQYF. The CDR3 DNA follows: TGTGCCAGCAGCCCTTGGCGGAGAGGCTACGAGCAGTACTTC.

This chain uses TRBV21-1 with TRBJ2-2; the D call of TRBD2 is as the table states it, not checked on the DNA. TRBV21-1 is a documented pseudogene. CDR3 length: 20 amino acids. The CDR3 sequence is CASSKMDPTSGRINTGELFF. The CDR3 DNA reads TGTGCCAGCAGCAAGATGGACCCGACTAGCGGGAGAATAAACACCGGGGAGCTGTTTTTT.

This chain uses TRBV30 with TRBJ1-1, with a weak D call TRBD1 (5 bases). The CDR3 is 16 amino acids. Germline V gene lookup returns CDR1 GTSNPN and CDR2 SVGIG (reference sequence). The germline V and J ends were trimmed by 0 bases and 3 bases, with 17 bases remaining between them. CDR3 sequence: CAWSVPRFTGYTEAFF. CDR3 nucleotide sequence: TGTGCCTGGAGTGTACCCCGATTTACAGGTTACACTGAAGCTTTCTTT.

The CDR3 loop reads CASSKFRNPGAHEQFF. The CDR3 DNA is TGTGCCAGCAGCAAATTCAGGAACCCGGGAGCCCATGAGCAGTTCTTC. V is TRBV7-9 and J is TRBJ2-1; tentatively, D is TRBD2 (6 bases). V shed 5 bases and J shed 8 bases, with 22 bases lying between them. Per the germline V gene, CDR1 is SEHNR and CDR2 is FQNEAQ (reference sequence). CDR3 length: 16 residues.

This chain uses TRBV28 with TRBJ2-7; a weak D match, TRBD1 (6 bases). Germline V gene lookup returns CDR1 MDHEN and CDR2 SYDVKM. This CDR3 comprises 15 residues. Trimming cost V 6 bases and J 3 bases, with 18 bases left between them. CDR3 in amino acids: CASSPHTGNIYEQYF. The CDR3, as DNA: TGTGCCAGCAGCCCACACACAGGGAATATCTACGAGCAGTACTTC.

In its sample, this clone was seen a few times. In DNA form, the CDR3 reads TGTGCCAGCAGCCCCGGACAGGGCGACACCGGGGAGCTGTTTTTT. Translating gives CASSPGQGDTGELFF. J is TRBJ2-2 and V is TRBV6-5; 8 bases agree with TRBD1. The germline gives CDR1 MNHEY, CDR2 SVGAGI. The CDR3 spans 15 residues. With 6 bases clipped from V and 3 bases from J, the junction kept 6 bases outside the gene matches.

The chain combines TRBV6-6 with TRBJ2-7; D is undetermined. Germline V lookup: CDR1 MNHNY, CDR2 SVGAGI (reference sequence). The CDR3 loop spans 16 amino acids. The V end was cut by 6 bases, the J end by 0 bases, with 18 bases between. CDR3 in amino acids: CASSQDGPDSSYEQYF. In DNA form, the CDR3 reads TGTGCCAGCAGCCAGGACGGGCCCGATAGCTCCTACGAGCAGTACTTC.

The chain carries TRBV7-2 and TRBJ2-3; TRBD1 matches 7 bases. The length of the CDR3 is 15 residues. V shed 1 base, J shed 6 bases, and the junction held 7 bases outside the gene matches. CDR1 and CDR2 (germline): SGHTA, FQGNSA. The CDR3 here is CASSLGNRGGDTQYF. For the CDR3, the DNA is TGTGCCAGCAGCTTAGGAAACAGGGGTGGGGATACGCAGTATTTT.

The chain links TRBV10-2 to TRBJ1-4; a weak D match, TRBD1 (5 bases). Deletions cut 2 bases from V and 7 bases from J, with 14 bases between. Germline CDR1 WSHSY, CDR2 SAAADI. This CDR3 has 15 residues. The CDR3 sequence: CASSEVRQGAEKLFF. The CDR3 nucleotides are TGCGCCAGCAGTGAGGTGCGGCAGGGCGCTGAAAAACTGTTTTTT.

The chain couples TRBV28 to TRBJ1-5; D remains ambiguous. Germline V gene data show CDR1 as MDHEN and CDR2 as SYDVKM. The CDR3 extends over 12 amino acids. The V end lost 2 bases, the J end lost 7 bases, and 6 bases lay between the germline ends. The CDR3 bases are TGTGCCAGCAGTTTACGCAGACAGCCCCAGCATTTT. Protein sequence: CASSLRRQPQHF.

The CDR3 DNA is TGCGCCAGCAGCTTCCGGGACCCCATCGTAACCGGGGAGCTGTTTTTT. It encodes CASSFRDPIVTGELFF. The chain links TRBV5-1 to TRBJ2-2; either TRBD1 or TRBD2 may fit D (5 bases each). The CDR3 is made up of 16 amino acids. The germline V gene encodes CDR1 SGHRS and CDR2 YFSETQ. Between the trimmed V and J ends, which lost 2 bases and 5 bases, there was a span of 16 bases.

CDR3 DNA sequence: TGCGCCAGCAGCAAGACAGGGAGATCCGCCTACGAGCAGTACTTC. Encoded protein: CASSKTGRSAYEQYF. V is TRBV5-1 and J is TRBJ2-7; TRBD1 agrees at 7 bases. This CDR3 spans 15 amino acids. CDR1 is SGHRS, CDR2 YFSETQ, per germline. V lost 4 bases to trimming and J lost 2 bases; unmatched junction nucleotides: 9.

The chain carries TRBV7-9 and TRBJ2-1; D is ambiguous. Trimming cost V 4 bases and J 0 bases, with 7 bases left between them. Germline V gene lookup returns CDR1 SEHNR and CDR2 FQNEAQ (reference sequence). The CDR3 sequence is 14 residues long. The CDR3 sequence is CASSSPGSYNEQFF. CDR3 nucleotide sequence: TGTGCCAGCAGCTCCCCGGGCTCCTACAATGAGCAGTTCTTC. Together with reference TRBV7-9 and TRBJ2-1, the CDR3 gives the full variable domain: DTGVSQNPRHKITKRGQNVTFRCDPISEHNRLYWYRQTLGQGPEFLTYFQNEAQLEKSRLLSDRFSAERPKGSFSTLEIQRTEQGDSAMYLCASSSPGSYNEQFFGPGTRLTVL.

The V call is TRBV30, the J call TRBJ2-1; D unclear. Per the germline V gene, CDR1 is GTSNPN and CDR2 is SVGIG (reference sequence). V was cut by 5 bases and J by 8 bases, with 10 bases left in between. The CDR3 loop spans 11 amino acids. This chain's CDR3 is CAWGFSYEQFF. In DNA form, the CDR3 reads TGTGCCTGGGGGTTTAGCTATGAGCAGTTCTTC.

The chain combines TRBV5-6 with TRBJ2-5, with 7 nucleotides matching TRBD2. Germline assignment: CDR1 SGHDT and CDR2 YYEEEE. The junction had 11 bases not matched to a gene; V was cut back by 4 bases and J by 5 bases. The CDR3 extends over 15 amino acids. The CDR3 reads CASSRRTRRRETQYF. CDR3 DNA sequence: TGTGCCAGCAGCCGTCGGACTAGGAGGCGGGAGACCCAGTACTTC.

The rearrangement joins TRBV28 to TRBJ2-2; D gene unclear. V dropped 2 bases and J dropped 4 bases, with 11 bases sitting between them. The CDR3 runs 15 residues. Germline CDR1 MDHEN, CDR2 SYDVKM. The CDR3 sequence: CASSLVSGFTGELFF. The CDR3 nucleotides are TGTGCCAGCAGTTTAGTGTCCGGGTTCACCGGGGAGCTGTTTTTT.

The rearrangement links TRBV19 to TRBJ2-5; a possible D gene is TRBD1 (6 bases). Germline lookup yields CDR1 LNHDA and CDR2 SQIVND (reference sequence). Between the trimmed V and J ends, which lost 8 bases and 2 bases, there was a span of 21 bases. The CDR3 spans 16 residues. The CDR3 bases are TGTGCCAGTCGGCCTAACCCCGGGACATATCAAGAGACCCAGTACTTC. Its protein product is CASRPNPGTYQETQYF.

CDR3 in amino acids: CASSRGGPGGETQYF. The CDR3 DNA reads TGTGCCAGCAGCCGGGGGGGACCAGGAGGCGAGACCCAGTACTTC. The V and J genes are TRBV5-4 and TRBJ2-5; TRBD2 matches at 8 bases. The CDR3 covers 15 residues. Germline lookup yields CDR1 SGHNT and CDR2 YYREEE (reference sequence). J was trimmed by 5 bases and V by 4 bases; bases with no gene match: 10.